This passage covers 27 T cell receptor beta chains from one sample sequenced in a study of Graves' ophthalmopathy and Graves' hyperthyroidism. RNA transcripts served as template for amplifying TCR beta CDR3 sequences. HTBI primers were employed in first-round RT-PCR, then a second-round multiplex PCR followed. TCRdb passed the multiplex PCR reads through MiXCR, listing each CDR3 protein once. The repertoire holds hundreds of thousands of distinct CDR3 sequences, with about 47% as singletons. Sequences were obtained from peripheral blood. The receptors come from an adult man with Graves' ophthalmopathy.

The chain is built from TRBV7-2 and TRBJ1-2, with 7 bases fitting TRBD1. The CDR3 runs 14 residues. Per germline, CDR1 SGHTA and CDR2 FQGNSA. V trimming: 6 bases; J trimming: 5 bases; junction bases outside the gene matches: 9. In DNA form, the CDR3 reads TGTGCCAGCAGTACCGGGACAGAGCCTTATGGCTACACCTTC. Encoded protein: CASSTGTEPYGYTF.

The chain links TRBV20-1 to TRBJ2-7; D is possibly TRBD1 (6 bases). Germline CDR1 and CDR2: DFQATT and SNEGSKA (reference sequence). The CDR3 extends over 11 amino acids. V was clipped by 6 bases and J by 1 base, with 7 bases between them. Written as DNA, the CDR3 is TGCAGTGCCGGACAGTCCTACGAGCAGTACTTC. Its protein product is CSAGQSYEQYF.

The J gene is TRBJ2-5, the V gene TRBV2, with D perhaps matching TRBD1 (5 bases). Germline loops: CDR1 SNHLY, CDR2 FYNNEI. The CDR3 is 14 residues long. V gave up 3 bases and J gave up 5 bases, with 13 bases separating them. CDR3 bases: TGTGCCAGCAGTGATGGGGCCACCCAGGAGACCCAGTACTTC. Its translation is CASSDGATQETQYF.

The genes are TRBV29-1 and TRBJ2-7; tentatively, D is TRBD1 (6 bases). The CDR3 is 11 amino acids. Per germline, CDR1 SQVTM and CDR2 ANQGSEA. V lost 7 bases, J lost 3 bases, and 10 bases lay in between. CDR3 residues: CSAVQGYEQYF. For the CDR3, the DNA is TGCAGCGCCGTACAGGGCTACGAGCAGTACTTC.

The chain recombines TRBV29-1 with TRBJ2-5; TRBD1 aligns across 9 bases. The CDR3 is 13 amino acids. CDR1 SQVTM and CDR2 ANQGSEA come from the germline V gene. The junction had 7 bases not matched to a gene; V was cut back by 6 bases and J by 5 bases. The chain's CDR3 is CSVTGQGTETQYF. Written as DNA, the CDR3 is TGCAGCGTAACGGGACAGGGAACGGAGACCCAGTACTTC.

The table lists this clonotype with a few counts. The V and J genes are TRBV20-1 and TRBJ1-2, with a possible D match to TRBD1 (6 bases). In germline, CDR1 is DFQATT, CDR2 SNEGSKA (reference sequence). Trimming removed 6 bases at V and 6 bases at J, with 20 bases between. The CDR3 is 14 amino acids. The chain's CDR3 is CSAPPPGQHNGYTF. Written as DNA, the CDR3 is TGCAGTGCCCCTCCCCCCGGACAGCACAATGGCTACACCTTC.

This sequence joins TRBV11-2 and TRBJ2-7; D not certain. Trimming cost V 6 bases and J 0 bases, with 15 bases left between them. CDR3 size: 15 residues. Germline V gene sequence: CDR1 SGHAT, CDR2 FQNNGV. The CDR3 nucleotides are TGTGCCAGCAGGCCAGCCGGACGCAGCTCCTACGAGCAGTACTTC. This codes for CASRPAGRSSYEQYF.

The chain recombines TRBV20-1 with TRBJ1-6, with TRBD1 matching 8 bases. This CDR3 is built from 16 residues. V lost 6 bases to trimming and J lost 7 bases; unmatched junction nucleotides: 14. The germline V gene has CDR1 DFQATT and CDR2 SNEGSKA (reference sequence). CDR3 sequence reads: CSAPLYQGAGNSPLHF. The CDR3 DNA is TGCAGTGCCCCCTTATATCAGGGGGCAGGGAATTCACCCCTCCACTTT.

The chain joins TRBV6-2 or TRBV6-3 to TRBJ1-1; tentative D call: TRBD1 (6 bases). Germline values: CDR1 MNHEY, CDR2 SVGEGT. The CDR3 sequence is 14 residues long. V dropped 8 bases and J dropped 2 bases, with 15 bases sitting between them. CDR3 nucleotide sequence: TGTGCCAGCTCACCCCAGACAGGAAACACTGAAGCTTTCTTT. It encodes CASSPQTGNTEAFF.

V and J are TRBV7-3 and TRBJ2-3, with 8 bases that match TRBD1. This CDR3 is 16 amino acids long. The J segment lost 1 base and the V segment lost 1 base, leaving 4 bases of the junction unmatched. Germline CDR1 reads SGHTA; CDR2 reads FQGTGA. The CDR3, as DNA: TGTGCCAGCAGCTTAAGCCCGGGACAGGGCACAGATACGCAGTATTTT. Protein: CASSLSPGQGTDTQYF.

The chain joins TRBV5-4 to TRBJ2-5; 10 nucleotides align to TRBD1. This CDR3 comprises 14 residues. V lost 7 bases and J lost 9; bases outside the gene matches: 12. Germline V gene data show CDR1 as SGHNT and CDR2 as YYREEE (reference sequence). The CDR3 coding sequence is TGTGCCAGCGGGGGACAGGGGCCCGAGGGGGCCCAGTACTTC. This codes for CASGGQGPEGAQYF.

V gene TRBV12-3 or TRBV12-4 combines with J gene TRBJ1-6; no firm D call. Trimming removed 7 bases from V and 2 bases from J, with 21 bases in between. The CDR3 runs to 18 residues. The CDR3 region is CASNSGLQKTAYNSPLHF. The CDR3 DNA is TGTGCCAGCAATTCCGGGCTCCAAAAGACGGCCTATAATTCACCCCTCCACTTT.

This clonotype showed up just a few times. CDR3 loop: CASSQAPNTEAFF. Written as DNA, the CDR3 is TGTGCCAGCAGCCAAGCACCGAACACTGAAGCTTTCTTT. This rearrangement joins TRBV5-8 to TRBJ1-1; D not certain. V was clipped by 4 bases and J by 1 base, with 8 bases between them. The CDR3 contains 13 residues. Germline lookup yields CDR1 SGHTS and CDR2 YDEGEE.

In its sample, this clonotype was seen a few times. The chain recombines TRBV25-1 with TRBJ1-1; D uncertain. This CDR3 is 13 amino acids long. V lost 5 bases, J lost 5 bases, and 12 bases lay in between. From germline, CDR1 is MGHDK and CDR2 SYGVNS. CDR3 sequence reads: CASSFLSGTEAFF. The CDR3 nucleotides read TGTGCCAGCAGTTTCCTCTCTGGGACTGAAGCTTTCTTT.

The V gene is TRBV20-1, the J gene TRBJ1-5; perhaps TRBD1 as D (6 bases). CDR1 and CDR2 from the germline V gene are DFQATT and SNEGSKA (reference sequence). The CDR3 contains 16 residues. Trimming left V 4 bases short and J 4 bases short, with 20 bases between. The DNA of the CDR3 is TGCAGTGCTATAAGCCCGAGCGGGACACCGAATCAGCCCCAGCATTTT. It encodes CSAISPSGTPNQPQHF.

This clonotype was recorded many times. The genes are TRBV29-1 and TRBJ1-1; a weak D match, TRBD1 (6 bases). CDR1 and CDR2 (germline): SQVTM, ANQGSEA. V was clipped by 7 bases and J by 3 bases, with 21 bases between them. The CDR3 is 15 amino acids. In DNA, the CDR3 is TGCAGCGCACTACCTCTTGGGGGCAGGGACACTGAAGCTTTCTTT. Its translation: CSALPLGGRDTEAFF.

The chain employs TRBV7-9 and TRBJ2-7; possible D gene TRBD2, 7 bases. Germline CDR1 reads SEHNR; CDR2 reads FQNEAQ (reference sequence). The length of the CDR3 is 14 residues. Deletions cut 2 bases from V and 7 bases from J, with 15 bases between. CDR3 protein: CASSLSGGVDEQYF. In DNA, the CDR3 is TGTGCCAGCAGCTTATCGGGGGGCGTGGATGAGCAGTACTTC.

CDR3 residues: CSVEDRPDRVYSNQPQHF. The CDR3 DNA reads as TGCAGCGTTGAAGATCGGCCCGACAGGGTTTATAGCAATCAGCCCCAGCATTTT. The chain links TRBV29-1 to TRBJ1-5; the match to TRBD1 covers 7 bases. Losses at the gene ends were 0 bases for V and 0 bases for J; bases not matched to a gene: 11. CDR3 length equals 18 residues. Germline CDR1 reads SQVTM; CDR2 reads ANQGSEA.

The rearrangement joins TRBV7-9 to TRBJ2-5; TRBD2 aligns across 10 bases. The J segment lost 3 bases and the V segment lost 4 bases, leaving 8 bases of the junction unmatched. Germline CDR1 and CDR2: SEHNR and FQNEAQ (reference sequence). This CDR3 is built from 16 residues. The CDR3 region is CASSSRGLAVEETQYF. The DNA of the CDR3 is TGTGCCAGCAGCTCAAGAGGACTAGCGGTCGAAGAGACCCAGTACTTC.

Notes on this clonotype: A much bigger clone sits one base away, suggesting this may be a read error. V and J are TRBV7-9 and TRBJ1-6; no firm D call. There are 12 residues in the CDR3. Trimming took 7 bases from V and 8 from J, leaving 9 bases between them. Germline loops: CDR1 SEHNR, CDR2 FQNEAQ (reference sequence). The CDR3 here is CASNPGHSPLHF. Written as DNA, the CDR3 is TGTGCCAGCAACCCCGGACATTCACCCCTCCACTTT. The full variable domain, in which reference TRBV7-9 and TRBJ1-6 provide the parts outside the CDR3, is DTGVSQNPRHKITKRGQNVTFRCDPISEHNRLYWYRQTLGQGPEFLTYFQNEAQLEKSRLLSDRFSAERPKGSFSTLEIQRTEQGDSAMYLCASNPGHSPLHFGNGTRLTVT.

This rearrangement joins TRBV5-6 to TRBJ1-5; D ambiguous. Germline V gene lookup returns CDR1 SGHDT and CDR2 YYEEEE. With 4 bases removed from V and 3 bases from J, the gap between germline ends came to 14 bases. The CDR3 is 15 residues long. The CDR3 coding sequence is TGTGCCAGCAGCCAAGTACACACCCCCAATCAGCCCCAGCATTTT. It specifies CASSQVHTPNQPQHF. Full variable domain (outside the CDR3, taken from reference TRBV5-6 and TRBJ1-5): DAGVTQSPTHLIKTRGQQVTLRCSPKSGHDTVSWYQQALGQGPQFIFQYYEEEERQRGNFPDRFSGHQFPNYSSELNVNALLLGDSALYLCASSQVHTPNQPQHFGDGTRLSIL.

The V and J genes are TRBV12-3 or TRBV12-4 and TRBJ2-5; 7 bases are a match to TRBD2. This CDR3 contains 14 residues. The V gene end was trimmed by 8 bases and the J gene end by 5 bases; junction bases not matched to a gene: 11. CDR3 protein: CASGDYPPGETQYF. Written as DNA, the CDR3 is TGTGCCAGCGGGGACTACCCGCCGGGGGAGACCCAGTACTTC.

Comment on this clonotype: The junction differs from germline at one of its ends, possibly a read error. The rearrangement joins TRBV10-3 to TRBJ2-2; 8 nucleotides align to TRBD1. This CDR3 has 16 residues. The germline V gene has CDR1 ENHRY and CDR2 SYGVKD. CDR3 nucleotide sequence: TGTGCCAGCAGTGACTCAACAGGGGGTAACACCGGGGAGCTGTTTTTT. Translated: CASSDSTGGNTGELFF.

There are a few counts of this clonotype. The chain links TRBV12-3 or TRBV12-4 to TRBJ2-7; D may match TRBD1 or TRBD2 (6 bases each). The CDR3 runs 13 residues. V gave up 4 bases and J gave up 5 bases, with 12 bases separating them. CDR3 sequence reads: CASSSGAGNEQYF. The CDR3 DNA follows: TGTGCCAGCAGTTCGGGGGCGGGAAACGAGCAGTACTTC.

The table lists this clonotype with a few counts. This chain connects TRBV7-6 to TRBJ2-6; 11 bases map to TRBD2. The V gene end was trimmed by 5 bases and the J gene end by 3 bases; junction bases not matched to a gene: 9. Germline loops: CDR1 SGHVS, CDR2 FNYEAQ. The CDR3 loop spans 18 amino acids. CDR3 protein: CASSPASGGRFGANVLTF. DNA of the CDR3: TGTGCCAGCAGCCCTGCTAGCGGGGGGCGCTTTGGGGCCAACGTCCTGACTTTC.

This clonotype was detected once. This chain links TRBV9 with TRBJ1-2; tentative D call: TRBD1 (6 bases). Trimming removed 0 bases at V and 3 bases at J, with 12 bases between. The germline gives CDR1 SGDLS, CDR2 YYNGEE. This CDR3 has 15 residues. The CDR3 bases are TGTGCCAGCAGCGTAGAGCCAGGGGAGGACTATGGCTACACCTTC. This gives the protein CASSVEPGEDYGYTF.

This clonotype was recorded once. CDR3 protein: CASSSNTGTAGNTIYF. CDR3 nucleotides: TGCGCCAGCAGCTCGAACACCGGGACTGCTGGAAACACCATATATTTT. The chain employs TRBV5-1 and TRBJ1-3, with TRBD1 as a possible D gene (5 bases). CDR1 is SGHRS, CDR2 YFSETQ, per germline. The CDR3 is 16 residues long. The V end was cut by 3 bases, the J end by 2 bases, with 15 bases between.